Below, one T cell receptor (beta chain) is given with its context. Clones were read by immunoSEQ multiplex PCR, and TCRdb kept only the in-frame ones, dropping some. The sample has 430,000 or so clones; roughly 90% are singletons. The data stem from a study of blood T cell repertoires in COVID-19. Seattle cases were enrolled at active infection and followed longitudinally. This CDR3 contains 18 residues. With 5 bases clipped from V and 1 base from J, the junction kept 11 bases outside the gene matches. CDR1 SEHNR and CDR2 FQNEAQ come from the germline V gene (reference sequence). Sequenced: peripheral blood. V usage is TRBV7-9 and J usage is TRBJ2-5, with 12 bases that match TRBD2. The receptor was derived from a young man with COVID-19, enrolled during active disease. The CDR3 DNA reads as TGTGCCAGCAGCCCACTTATGACTAGCGGGGGTACCCAAGAGACCCAGTACTTC. Translated, it gives CASSPLMTSGGTQETQYF.